This TCR beta chain stems from a study of patients and donors after allogeneic stem cell transplantation. This clonotype has just a few counts. TCRdb re-called the RT-PCR reads with MiXCR, one entry per CDR3 protein. The data show about 150,000 distinct CDR3 sequences, with about 36% seen just once and 40% to 55% held by the top ten. Germline trimming cut 3 bases from V and 7 bases from J; bases unmatched to any gene: 9. This CDR3 has 15 amino acids. Germline V lookup: CDR1 DFQATT, CDR2 SNEGSKA (reference sequence). The material sequenced was blood, either unsorted or a sorted T cell fraction (not recorded which). The chain has TRBV20-1 and TRBJ2-4; 10 bases are shared with TRBD1. The source of this sequence is a human donor who was either an allogeneic HSCT recipient or a stem cell or donor lymphocyte infusion donor (not recorded which). It is not recorded whose cells these are; they may come from a transplant donor. The CDR3 protein is CSASETGTGVNIQYF. The CDR3 coding sequence is TGCAGTGCTAGCGAAACCGGGACAGGGGTGAACATTCAGTACTTC.